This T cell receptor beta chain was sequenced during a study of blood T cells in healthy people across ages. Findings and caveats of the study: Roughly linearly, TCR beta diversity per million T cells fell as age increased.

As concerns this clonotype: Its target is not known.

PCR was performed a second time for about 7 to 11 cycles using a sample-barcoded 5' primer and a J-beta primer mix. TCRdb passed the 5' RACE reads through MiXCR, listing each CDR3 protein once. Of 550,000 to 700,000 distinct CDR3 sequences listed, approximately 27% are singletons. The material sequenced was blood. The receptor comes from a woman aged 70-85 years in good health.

CDR3 coding DNA: TGTGCCAGCAGCCCCCGATTGTACGAGCAGTACTTC. Translated: CASSPRLYEQYF. The rearrangement links TRBV7-2 to TRBJ2-7; D gene uncertain. This CDR3 is 12 amino acids long. CDR1 and CDR2 from the germline V gene are SGHTA and FQGNSA. V shed 5 bases and J shed 4 bases, with 9 bases lying between them.